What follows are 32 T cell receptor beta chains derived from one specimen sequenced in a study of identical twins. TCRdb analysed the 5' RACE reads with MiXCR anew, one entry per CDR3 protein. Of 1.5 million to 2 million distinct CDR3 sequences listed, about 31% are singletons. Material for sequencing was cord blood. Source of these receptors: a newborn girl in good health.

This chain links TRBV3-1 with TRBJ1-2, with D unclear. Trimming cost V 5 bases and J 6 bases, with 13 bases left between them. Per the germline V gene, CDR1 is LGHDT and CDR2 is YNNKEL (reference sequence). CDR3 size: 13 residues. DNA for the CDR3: TGTGCCAGCAGCACTCGCCGAGGGAATGGCTACACCTTC. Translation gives CASSTRRGNGYTF. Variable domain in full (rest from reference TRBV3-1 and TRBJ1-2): DTAVSQTPKYLVTQMGNDKSIKCEQNLGHDTMYWYKQDSKKFLKIMFSYNNKELIINETVPNRFSPKSPDKAHLNLHINSLELGDSAVYFCASSTRRGNGYTFGSGTRLTVV.

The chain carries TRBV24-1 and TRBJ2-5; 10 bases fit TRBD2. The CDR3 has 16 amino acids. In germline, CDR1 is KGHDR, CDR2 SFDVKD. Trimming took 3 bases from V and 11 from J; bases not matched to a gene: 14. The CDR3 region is CATSDPASGRVGEQYF. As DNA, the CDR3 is TGTGCCACCAGTGATCCGGCTAGCGGGAGAGTCGGTGAGCAGTACTTC.

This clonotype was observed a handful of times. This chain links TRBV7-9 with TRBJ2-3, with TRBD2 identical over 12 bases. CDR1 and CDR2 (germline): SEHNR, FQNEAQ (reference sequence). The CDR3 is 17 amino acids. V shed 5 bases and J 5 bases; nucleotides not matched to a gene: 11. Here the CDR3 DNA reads TGTGCCAGCAGCCCTAGACGACTAGCGGGAGAGGGAGATACGCAGTATTTT. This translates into CASSPRRLAGEGDTQYF.

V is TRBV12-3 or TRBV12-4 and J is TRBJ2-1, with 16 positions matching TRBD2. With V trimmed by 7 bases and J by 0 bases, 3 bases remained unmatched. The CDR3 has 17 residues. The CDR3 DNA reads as TGTGCCAGCACGGGACTAGCGGGGGGGCTCTCCTACAATGAGCAGTTCTTC. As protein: CASTGLAGGLSYNEQFF.

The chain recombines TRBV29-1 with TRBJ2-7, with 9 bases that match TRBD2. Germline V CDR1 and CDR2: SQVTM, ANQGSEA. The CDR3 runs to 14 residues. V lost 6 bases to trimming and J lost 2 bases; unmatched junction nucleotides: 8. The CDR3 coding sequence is TGCAGCGTAGTTTATAGCGGGAGACCCTACGAGCAGTACTTC. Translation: CSVVYSGRPYEQYF.

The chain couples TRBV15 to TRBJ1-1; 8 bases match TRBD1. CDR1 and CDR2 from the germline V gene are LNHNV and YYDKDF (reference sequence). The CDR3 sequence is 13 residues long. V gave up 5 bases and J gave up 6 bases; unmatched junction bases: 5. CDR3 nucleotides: TGTGCCACCAGCGGACAGGGCAACGCTGAAGCTTTCTTT. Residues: CATSGQGNAEAFF.

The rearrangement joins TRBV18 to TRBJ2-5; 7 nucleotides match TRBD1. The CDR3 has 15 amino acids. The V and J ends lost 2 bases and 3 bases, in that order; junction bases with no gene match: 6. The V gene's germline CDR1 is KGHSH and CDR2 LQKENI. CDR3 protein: CASSPMTGIEETQYF. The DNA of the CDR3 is TGTGCCAGCTCACCAATGACAGGGATCGAAGAGACCCAGTACTTC.

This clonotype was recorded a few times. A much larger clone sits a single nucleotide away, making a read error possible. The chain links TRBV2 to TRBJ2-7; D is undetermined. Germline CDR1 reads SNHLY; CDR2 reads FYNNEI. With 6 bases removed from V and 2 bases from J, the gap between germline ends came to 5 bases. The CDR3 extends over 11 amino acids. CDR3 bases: TGTGCCAGCAGACAGCCCTACGAGCAGTACTTC. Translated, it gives CASRQPYEQYF.

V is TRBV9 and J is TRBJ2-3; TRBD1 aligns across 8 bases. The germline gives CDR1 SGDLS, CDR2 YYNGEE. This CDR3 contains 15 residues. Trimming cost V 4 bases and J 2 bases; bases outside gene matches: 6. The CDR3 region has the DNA TGTGCCAGCAGCATCCGACAGGGGTCCACAGATACGCAGTATTTT. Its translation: CASSIRQGSTDTQYF.

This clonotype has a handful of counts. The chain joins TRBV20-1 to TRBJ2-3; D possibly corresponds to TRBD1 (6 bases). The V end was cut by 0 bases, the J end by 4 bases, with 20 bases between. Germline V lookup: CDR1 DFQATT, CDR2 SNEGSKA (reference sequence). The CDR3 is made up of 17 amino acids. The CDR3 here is CSARDSGEYRAPDTQYF. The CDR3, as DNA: TGCAGTGCTAGAGACTCAGGGGAATACAGGGCCCCAGATACGCAGTATTTT.

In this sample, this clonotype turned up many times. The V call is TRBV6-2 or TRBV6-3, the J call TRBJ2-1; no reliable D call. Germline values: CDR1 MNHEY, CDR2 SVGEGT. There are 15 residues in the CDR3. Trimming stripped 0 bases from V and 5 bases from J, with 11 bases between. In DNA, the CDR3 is TGTGCCAGCAGTTACTCGATAGGGTCCGACAATGAGCAGTTCTTC. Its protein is CASSYSIGSDNEQFF.

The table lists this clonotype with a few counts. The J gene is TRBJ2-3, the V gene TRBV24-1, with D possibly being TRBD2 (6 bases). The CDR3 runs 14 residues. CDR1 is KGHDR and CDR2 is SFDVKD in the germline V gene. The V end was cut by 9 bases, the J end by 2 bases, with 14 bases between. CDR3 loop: CATASSGVTDTQYF. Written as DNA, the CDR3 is TGTGCCACCGCATCCTCGGGGGTCACAGATACGCAGTATTTT.

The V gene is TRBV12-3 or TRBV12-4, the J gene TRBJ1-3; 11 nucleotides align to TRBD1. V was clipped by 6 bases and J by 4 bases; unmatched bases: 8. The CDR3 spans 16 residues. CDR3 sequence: CASSLLGTGGGNTIYF. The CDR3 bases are TGTGCCAGCAGCCTACTCGGGACAGGGGGAGGAAACACCATATATTTT.

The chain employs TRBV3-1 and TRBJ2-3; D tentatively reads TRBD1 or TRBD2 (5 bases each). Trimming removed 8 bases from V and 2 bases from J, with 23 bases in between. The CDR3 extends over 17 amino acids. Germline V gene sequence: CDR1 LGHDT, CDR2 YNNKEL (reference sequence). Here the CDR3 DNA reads TGTGCCAGCGGTGCGCCGGGGCTGGACGCCCTCACAGATACGCAGTATTTT. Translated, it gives CASGAPGLDALTDTQYF.

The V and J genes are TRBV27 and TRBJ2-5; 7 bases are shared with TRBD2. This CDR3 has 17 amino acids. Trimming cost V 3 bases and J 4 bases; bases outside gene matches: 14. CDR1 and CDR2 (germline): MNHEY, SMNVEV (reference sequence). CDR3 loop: CASSFLSPGGRRETQYF. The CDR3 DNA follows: TGTGCCAGCAGTTTCCTCTCCCCTGGCGGGAGACGAGAGACCCAGTACTTC.

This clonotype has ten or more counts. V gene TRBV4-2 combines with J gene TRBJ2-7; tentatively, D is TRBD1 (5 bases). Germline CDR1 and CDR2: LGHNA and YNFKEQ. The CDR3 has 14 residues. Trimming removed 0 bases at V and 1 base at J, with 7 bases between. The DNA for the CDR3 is TGTGCCAGCAGCCAAGATGACAGATCCTACGAGCAGTACTTC. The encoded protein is CASSQDDRSYEQYF.

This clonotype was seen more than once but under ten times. CDR3 in DNA: TGCGCCAGCAGCTTGGGGAGCGGGGGTGGCGAGACCCAGTACTTC. Translating gives CASSLGSGGGETQYF. V gene TRBV5-1 combines with J gene TRBJ2-5, with TRBD2 matching 8 bases. Germline assignment: CDR1 SGHRS and CDR2 YFSETQ. The CDR3 is 15 amino acids. Unmatched junction bases numbered 6, after V lost 0 bases and J lost 5 bases.

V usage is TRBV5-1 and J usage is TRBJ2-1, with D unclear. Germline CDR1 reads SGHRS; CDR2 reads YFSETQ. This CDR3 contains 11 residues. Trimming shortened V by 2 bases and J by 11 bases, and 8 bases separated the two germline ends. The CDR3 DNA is TGCGCCAGCAGCTTCGTTAAGCAGCAGTTCTTC. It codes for CASSFVKQQFF.

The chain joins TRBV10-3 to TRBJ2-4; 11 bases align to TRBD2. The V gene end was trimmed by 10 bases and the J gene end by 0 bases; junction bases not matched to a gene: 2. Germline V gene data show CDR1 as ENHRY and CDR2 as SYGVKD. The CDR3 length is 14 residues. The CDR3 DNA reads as TGTGCCACCGGACTAGCGGGAGCCAAAAACATTCAGTACTTC. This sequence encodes CATGLAGAKNIQYF.

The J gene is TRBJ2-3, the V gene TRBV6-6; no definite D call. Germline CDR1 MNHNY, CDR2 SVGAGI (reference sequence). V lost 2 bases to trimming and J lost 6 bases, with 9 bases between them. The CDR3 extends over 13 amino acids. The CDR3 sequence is CASSYTGRDTQYF. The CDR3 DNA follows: TGTGCCAGCAGTTACACGGGCCGGGATACGCAGTATTTT.

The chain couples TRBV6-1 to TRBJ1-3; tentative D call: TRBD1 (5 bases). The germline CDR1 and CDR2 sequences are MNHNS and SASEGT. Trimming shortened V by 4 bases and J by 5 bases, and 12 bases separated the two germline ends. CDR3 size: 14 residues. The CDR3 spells CASSGAGGRNTIYF. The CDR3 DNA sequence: TGTGCCAGCAGTGGTGCGGGGGGAAGAAACACCATATATTTT.

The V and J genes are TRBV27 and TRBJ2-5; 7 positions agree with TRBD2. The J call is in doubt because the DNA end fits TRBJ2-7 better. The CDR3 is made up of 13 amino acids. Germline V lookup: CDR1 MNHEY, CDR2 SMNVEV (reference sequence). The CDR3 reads CASSFSSGYEQYV. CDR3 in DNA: TGTGCCAGCAGTTTCTCTAGCGGATACGAGCAGTACGTC.

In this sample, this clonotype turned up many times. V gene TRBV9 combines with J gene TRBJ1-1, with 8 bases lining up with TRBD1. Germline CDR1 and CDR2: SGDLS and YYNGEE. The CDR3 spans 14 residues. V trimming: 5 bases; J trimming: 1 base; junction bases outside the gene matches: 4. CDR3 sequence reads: CASSAGTGNTEAFF. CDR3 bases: TGTGCCAGCAGTGCCGGGACAGGGAACACTGAAGCTTTCTTT.

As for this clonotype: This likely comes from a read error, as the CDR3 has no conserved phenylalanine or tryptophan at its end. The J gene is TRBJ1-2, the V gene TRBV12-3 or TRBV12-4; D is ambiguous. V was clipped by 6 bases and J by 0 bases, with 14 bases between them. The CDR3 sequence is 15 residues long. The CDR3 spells CASSPSGSPNYGYTL. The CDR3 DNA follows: TGTGCCAGCAGCCCCTCAGGAAGCCCTAACTATGGCTACACCTTG.

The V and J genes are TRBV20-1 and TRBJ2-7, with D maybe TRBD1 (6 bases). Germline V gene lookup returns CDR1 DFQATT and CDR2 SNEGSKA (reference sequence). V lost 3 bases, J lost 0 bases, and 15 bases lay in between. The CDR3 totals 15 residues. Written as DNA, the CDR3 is TGCAGTGCTAGGTTGGGGGCGGCTAGCTCCTACGAGCAGTACTTC. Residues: CSARLGAASSYEQYF.

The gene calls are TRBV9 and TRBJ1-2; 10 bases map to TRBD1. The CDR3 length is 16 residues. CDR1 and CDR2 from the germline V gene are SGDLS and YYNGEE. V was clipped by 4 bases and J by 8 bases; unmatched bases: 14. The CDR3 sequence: CASSTDRDRGLLGYTF. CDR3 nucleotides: TGTGCCAGCAGCACCGACCGGGACAGGGGACTCCTAGGCTACACCTTC.

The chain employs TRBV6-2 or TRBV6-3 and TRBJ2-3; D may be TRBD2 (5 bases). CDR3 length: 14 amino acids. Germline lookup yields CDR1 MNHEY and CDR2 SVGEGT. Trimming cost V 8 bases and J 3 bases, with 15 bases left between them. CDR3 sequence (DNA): TGTGCCAGCGTAGGCAGAAGGACTACAGATACGCAGTATTTT. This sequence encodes CASVGRRTTDTQYF.

This CDR3 is CASTRTTETQYF. The CDR3 coding sequence is TGTGCCAGCACCCGAACCACTGAGACCCAGTACTTC. The chain has TRBV6-1 and TRBJ2-5, with D unclear. The germline V and J ends were trimmed by 7 bases and 5 bases, with 11 bases remaining between them. The CDR3 is 12 amino acids. The germline V gene encodes CDR1 MNHNS and CDR2 SASEGT.

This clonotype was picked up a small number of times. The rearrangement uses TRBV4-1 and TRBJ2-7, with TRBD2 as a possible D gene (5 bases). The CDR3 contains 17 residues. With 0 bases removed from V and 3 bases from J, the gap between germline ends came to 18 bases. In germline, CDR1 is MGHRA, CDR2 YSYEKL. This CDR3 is CASSQDRGSPNLYEQYF. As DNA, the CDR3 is TGCGCCAGCAGCCAAGATCGGGGTAGCCCCAACCTCTACGAGCAGTACTTC.

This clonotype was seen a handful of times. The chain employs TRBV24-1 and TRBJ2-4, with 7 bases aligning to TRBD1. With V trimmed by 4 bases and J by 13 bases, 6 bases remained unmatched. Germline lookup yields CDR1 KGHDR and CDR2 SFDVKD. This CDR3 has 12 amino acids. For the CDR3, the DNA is TGTGCCACCAGTGAACCTACAGGGGAGCAGTACTTC. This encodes CATSEPTGEQYF.

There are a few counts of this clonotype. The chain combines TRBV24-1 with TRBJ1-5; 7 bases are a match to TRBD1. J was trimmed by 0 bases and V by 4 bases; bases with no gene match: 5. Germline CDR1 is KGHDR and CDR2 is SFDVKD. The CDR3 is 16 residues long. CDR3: CATSEGTAYSNQPQHF. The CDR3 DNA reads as TGTGCCACCAGTGAAGGGACAGCTTATAGCAATCAGCCCCAGCATTTT.

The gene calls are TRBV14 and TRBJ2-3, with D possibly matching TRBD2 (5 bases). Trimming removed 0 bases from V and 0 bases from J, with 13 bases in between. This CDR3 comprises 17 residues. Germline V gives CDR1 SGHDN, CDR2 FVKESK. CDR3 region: CASSQDAGLFSTDTQYF. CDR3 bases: TGTGCCAGCAGCCAAGATGCAGGACTCTTTAGCACAGATACGCAGTATTTT.